One TCR beta chain is described in this entry. The record originates from a study of blood T cell repertoires in COVID-19. Repertoires were generated with immunoSEQ multiplex PCR, while TCRdb's copy carries only in-frame clones and drops some. The profile shows more than 110,000 clones, 80% to 85% of them singletons. The CDR3 is made up of 16 amino acids. Germline V gene sequence: CDR1 SEHNR, CDR2 FQNEAQ (reference sequence). The V gene end was trimmed by 6 bases and the J gene end by 3 bases; junction bases not matched to a gene: 8. This chain links TRBV7-9 with TRBJ2-2; TRBD1 aligns across 9 bases. The material sequenced was peripheral blood. The origin of this receptor is a human donor in a cohort sampled during active COVID-19. Here the CDR3 DNA reads TGTGCCAGCAGGGGTCACAGGGGGCGTGACACCGGGGAGCTGTTTTTT. Protein: CASRGHRGRDTGELFF.